This entry is about one T cell receptor (beta chain). The antigen it recognizes is unknown. The input lacks base qualities; no much larger clone sits a single base away. Patients with autoimmune disease history or receiving systemic immunosuppression were excluded from the trial. Peripheral blood for TCR sequencing was collected from all dose cohorts at baseline, on cycle 4 day 1, and on cycle 7 day 1. Samples were obtained from an open-label, multicenter, first-in-human phase I dose-escalation trial of ivuxolimab. The trial enrolled adults with locally advanced or metastatic head and neck squamous cell, hepatocellular, melanoma or renal cell carcinoma. Before TCR sequencing, CD4+ and CD8+ T cells were separately sorted from peripheral blood. Genomic DNA was isolated from the sorted cells so that the TCRbeta CDR3 region could be sequenced. The immunoSEQ Assay was used to sequence the TCRbeta CDR3 regions. As stored in TCRdb, this immuneACCESS dataset retains in-frame rearrangements with V and J assigned. A fraction of the clones does not appear; measured against another copy, unresolved V genes explain less than half of the discrepancy, and the remainder lacks a known reason. Recorded for this sample are 100,000 or so clones; 84% of them occurred a single time. 4.5% to 5.5% of the sample comes from the top ten.

This entry is derived from a study of OX40 agonist ivuxolimab in advanced cancers. Turning to the overall study: Ivuxolimab was an agonistic, fully human IgG2 monoclonal antibody directed against OX40 (CD134), a costimulatory receptor. The dose-escalation cohort was roughly 80% male with a mean age of around 64 years, ranging from roughly 20 to 80. The paper reports the monotherapy dose-escalation portion (N ≈ 52 patients) of the phase I ivuxolimab trial. Peripheral TCRbeta sequencing was intended to test whether TCR sequence diversity was altered and clonal T-cell expansion was caused by ivuxolimab. Of the roughly 50 dose-escalation patients, hepatocellular carcinoma was present in some 19, melanoma in around 15, renal cell carcinoma in 9 and head and neck cancer in 9. Partial responses were achieved by three dose-escalation patients, of whom one had hepatocellular carcinoma and two had cutaneous melanoma. Patients were allowed to have had prior anti-PD-1, anti-PD-L1 or anti-CTLA-4 therapy, and 30% to 50% of the dose-escalation patients had previously received checkpoint inhibitors. Intravenous ivuxolimab was administered to patients every 2 weeks at six dose levels: 0.01, 0.1, 0.3, 1.5, 3 and 10 mg/kg. The research as a whole found: Low levels of normalized T-cell clonal expansion were also seen in some patients who did not respond. The antigen specificity of the clonally expanded peripheral T cells was not determined. At doses from 0.1 to 3.0 mg/kg, clonal expansion was seen in both CD4+ and CD8+ blood T cells between baseline and week 6. After ivuxolimab, more expanded clones were found on average in CD8+ T cells than in CD4+ T cells. Partial responders in the 0.1-3.0 mg/kg groups had among the lowest normalized peripheral clonal expansion, especially among CD8+ T cells.

The CDR3 goes from the cysteine to the phenylalanine over 14 residues. Only CDR3 DNA remains: 42 bases, in frame from the first base. Trimming removed 5 bases from V and 5 bases from J; the gene matches leave 3 bases unexplained. The germline V gene yields SGHTA for CDR1 and FQGNSA for CDR2. The sequence was obtained from an adult with an advanced solid tumor such as melanoma, head and neck, liver or kidney cancer. The rearrangement joined TRBV7-2 to TRBJ2-7, with 13 bases aligning to TRBD2. This specimen consisted of CD4+ or CD8+ T cells sorted from blood, obtained in a trial of the OX40 agonist ivuxolimab. The CDR3 region: CASSPLAGGHEQYF. The nucleotide sequence is given as TGTGCCAGCAGCCCACTAGCGGGGGGGCACGAGCAGTACTTC. Joined to the reference TRBV7-2 and TRBJ2-7 proteins, this CDR3 gives the full variable domain: GAGVSQSPSNKVTEKGKDVELRCDPISGHTALYWYRQSLGQGLEFLIYFQGNSAPDKSGLPSDRFSAERTGGSVSTLTIQRTQQEDSAVYLCASSPLAGGHEQYFGPGTRLTVT.